This T cell receptor (beta chain) was profiled in a study of lymphopenia after photon versus proton radiotherapy. Produced via immunoSEQ multiplex PCR; TCRdb's table is partial and in-frame only. The table has about 12,000 clones, roughly 90% seen once. A word on this clone: Its matching antigen is unknown.

General study results and limits: After lymphocyte nadir, photon-treated repertoires showed oligoclonal expansion, especially CD8+ Temra. Under photons, naive T cells and diversity fell while effector/memory populations rose. Only patients who died were analyzed for survival; proton advantage is unproven. A bigger post-nadir fall in TCR diversity correlated inversely with survival time in deceased patients.

The material was peripheral blood, obtained from a patient treated with proton-based radiotherapy. The sequence was collected from a man aged 55 to 70 with pancreatic cancer.

CDR3 loop: CATSRRQGTTDTQYF. The CDR3 DNA sequence: TGTGCCACCAGCAGACGACAGGGAACCACAGATACGCAGTATTTT. The chain links TRBV15 to TRBJ2-3, with 7 bases fitting TRBD1. Germline V lookup: CDR1 LNHNV, CDR2 YYDKDF (reference sequence). CDR3 length: 15 residues. V lost 2 bases to trimming and J lost 2 bases; unmatched junction nucleotides: 4.